This record looks at one T cell receptor (beta chain) sequence and its context. Antigen: not known. This CDR3 is 13 amino acids long. Germline CDR1 MDHEN, CDR2 SYDVKM. Losses at the gene ends were 5 bases for V and 8 bases for J; bases not matched to a gene: 8. The source of the sample is a study of PD-1 blockade in classical Hodgkin lymphoma. Study-level findings and limits: Individuals who commenced nivolumab within less than 1 year of ASCT were excluded.

Sequenced by immunoSEQ multiplex PCR; TCRdb stores in-frame clones only, minus some. The sample records about 13,000 clones, roughly 76% being singletons. After autologous stem cell transplantation all patients relapsed, and prior brentuximab vedotin exposure differed between cohorts. This rearrangement joins TRBV28 to TRBJ1-2, with 7 bases that match TRBD1. The sequence derives from a human donor with classical Hodgkin lymphoma. The sample consisted of peripheral blood mononuclear cells (PBMCs), taken at baseline. Here the CDR3 DNA reads TGTGCCAGCAGTCTAGACAGGGCGGGAGGCTACACCTTC. This gives the protein CASSLDRAGGYTF.